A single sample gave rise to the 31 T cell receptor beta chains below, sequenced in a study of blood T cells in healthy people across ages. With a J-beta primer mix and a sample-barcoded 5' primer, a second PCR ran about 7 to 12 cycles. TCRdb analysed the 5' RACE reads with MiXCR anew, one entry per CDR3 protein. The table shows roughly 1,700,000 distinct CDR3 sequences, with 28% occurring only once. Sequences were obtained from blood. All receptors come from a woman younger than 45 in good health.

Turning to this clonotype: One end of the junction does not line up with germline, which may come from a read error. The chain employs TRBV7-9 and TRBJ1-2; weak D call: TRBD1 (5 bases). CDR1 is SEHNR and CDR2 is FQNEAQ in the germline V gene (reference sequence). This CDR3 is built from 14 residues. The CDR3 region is CASSLYDSNYGYTF. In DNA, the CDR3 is TGTGCCAGCAGCTTGTATGACAGCAACTACGGCTACACCTTC.

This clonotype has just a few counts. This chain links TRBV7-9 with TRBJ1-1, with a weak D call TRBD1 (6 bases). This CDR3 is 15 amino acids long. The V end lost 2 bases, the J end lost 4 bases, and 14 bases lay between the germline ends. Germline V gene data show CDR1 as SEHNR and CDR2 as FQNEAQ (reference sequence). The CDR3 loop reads CASSLSQGGGTEAFF. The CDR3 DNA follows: TGTGCCAGCAGCTTATCGCAGGGAGGGGGCACTGAAGCTTTCTTT.

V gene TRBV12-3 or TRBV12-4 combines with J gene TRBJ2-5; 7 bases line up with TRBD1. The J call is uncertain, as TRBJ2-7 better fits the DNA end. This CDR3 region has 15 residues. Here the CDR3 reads CASSSPGTVAHEQYF. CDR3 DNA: TGTGCCAGCAGCTCCCCCGGGACAGTGGCCCACGAGCAGTACTTC.

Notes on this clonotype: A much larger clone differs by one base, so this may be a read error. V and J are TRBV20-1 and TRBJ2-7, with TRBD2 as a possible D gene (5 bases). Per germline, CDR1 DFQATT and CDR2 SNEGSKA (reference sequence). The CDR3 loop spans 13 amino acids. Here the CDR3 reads CSALDASSYERYF. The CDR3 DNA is TGCAGTGCTTTAGACGCTAGCTCCTACGAGCGGTACTTC.

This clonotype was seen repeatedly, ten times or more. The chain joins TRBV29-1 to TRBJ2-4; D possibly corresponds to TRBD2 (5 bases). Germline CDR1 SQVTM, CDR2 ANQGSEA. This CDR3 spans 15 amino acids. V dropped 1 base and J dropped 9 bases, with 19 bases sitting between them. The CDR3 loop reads CSVEGAPISSGIQYF. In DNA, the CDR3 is TGCAGCGTTGAAGGCGCCCCTATTTCCAGCGGCATTCAGTACTTC.

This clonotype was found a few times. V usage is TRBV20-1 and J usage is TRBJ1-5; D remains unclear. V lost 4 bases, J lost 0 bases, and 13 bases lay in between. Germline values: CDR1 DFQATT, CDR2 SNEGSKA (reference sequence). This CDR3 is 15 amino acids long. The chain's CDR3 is CSATRQTSSNQPQHF. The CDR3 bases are TGCAGTGCTACCCGGCAGACATCTAGCAATCAGCCCCAGCATTTT.

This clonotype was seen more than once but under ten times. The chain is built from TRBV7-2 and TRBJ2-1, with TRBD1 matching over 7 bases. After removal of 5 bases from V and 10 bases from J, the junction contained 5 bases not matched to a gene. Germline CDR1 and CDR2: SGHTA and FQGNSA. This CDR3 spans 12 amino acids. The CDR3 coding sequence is TGTGCCAGCAGCGACAGGGTTGGGGAGCAGTTCTTC. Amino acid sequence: CASSDRVGEQFF. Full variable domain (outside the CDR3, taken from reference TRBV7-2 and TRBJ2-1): GAGVSQSPSNKVTEKGKDVELRCDPISGHTALYWYRQSLGQGLEFLIYFQGNSAPDKSGLPSDRFSAERTGGSVSTLTIQRTQQEDSAVYLCASSDRVGEQFFGPGTRLTVL.

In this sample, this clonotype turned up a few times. The CDR3 here is CASSFEGSATREQYF. The CDR3 coding sequence is TGTGCCAGCAGTTTCGAGGGCTCCGCAACTCGCGAGCAGTACTTC. The J gene is TRBJ2-4, the V gene TRBV12-3 or TRBV12-4, with D possibly being TRBD2 (5 bases). Near its end, the DNA agrees better with TRBJ2-7, so the J call may be wrong. CDR3 length: 15 amino acids.

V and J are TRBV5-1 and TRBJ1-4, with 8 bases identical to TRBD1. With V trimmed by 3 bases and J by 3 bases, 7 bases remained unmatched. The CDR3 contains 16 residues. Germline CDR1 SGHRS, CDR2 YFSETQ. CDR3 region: CASSSTGVVANEKLFF. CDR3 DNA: TGCGCCAGCAGCTCGACAGGGGTCGTGGCTAATGAAAAACTGTTTTTT.

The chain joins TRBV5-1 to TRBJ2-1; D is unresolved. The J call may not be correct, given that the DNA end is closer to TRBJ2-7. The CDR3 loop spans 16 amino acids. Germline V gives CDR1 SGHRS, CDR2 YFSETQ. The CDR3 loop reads CASSSQPLSSYNEQYF. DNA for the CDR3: TGCGCCAGCAGCTCGCAACCTCTGAGCTCCTACAATGAGCAGTACTTC.

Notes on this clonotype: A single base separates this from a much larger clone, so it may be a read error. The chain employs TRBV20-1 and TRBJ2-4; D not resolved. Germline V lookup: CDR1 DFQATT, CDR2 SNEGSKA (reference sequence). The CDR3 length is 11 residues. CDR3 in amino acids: CSASLSNTQYF. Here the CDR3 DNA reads TGCAGTGCTAGTTTGTCAAACACTCAGTACTTC.

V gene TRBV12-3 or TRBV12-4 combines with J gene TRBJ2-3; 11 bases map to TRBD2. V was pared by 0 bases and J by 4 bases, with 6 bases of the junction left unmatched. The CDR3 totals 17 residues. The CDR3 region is CASSLALAGGGSDTQYF. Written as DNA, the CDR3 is TGTGCCAGCAGTTTAGCCCTAGCGGGAGGAGGCTCAGATACGCAGTATTTT.

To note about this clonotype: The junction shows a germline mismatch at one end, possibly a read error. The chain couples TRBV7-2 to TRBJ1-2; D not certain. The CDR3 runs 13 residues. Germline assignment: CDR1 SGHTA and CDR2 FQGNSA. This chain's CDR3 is CASSLDSNYSYTF. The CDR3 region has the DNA TGTGCCAGCAGCCTGGACTCTAACTATAGCTACACCTTC.

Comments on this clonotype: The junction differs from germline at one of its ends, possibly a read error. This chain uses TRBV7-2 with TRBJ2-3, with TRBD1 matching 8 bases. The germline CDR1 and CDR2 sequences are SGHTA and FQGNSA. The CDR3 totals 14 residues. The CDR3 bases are TGTGCCAGCAGCTTGACAGGGGATCCAGATATGCAGTATTTT. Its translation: CASSLTGDPDMQYF.

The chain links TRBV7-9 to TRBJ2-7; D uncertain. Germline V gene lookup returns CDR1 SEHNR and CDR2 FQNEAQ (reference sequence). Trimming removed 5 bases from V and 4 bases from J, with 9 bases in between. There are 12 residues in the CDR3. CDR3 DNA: TGTGCCAGCAGCCCACCGTGGTACGAGCAGTACTTC. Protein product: CASSPPWYEQYF. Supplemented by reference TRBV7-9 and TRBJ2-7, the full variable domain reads DTGVSQNPRHKITKRGQNVTFRCDPISEHNRLYWYRQTLGQGPEFLTYFQNEAQLEKSRLLSDRFSAERPKGSFSTLEIQRTEQGDSAMYLCASSPPWYEQYFGPGTRLTVT.

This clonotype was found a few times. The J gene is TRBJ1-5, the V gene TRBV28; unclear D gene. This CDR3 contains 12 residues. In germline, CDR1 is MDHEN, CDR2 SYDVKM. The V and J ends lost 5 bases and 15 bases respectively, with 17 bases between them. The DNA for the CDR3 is TGTGCCAGCAGTATCCCTCCCCGGGAAAGGCATTTT. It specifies CASSIPPRERHF.

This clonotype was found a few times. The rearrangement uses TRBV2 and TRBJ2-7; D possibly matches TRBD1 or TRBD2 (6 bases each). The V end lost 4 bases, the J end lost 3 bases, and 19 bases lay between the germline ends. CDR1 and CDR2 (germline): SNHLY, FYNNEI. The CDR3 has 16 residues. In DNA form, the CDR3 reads TGTGCCAGCAGTGCGAACGGGGGCCAATCCATCTACGAGCAGTACTTC. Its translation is CASSANGGQSIYEQYF.

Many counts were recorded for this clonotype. The CDR3 spells CSAPSGGTNIQYF. DNA for the CDR3: TGCAGTGCTCCTTCTGGGGGGACAAACATTCAGTACTTC. V is TRBV20-1 and J is TRBJ2-4, with D perhaps TRBD2 (6 bases). The V and J ends lost 5 bases and 6 bases respectively, with 14 bases between them. There are 13 residues in the CDR3. Germline V lookup: CDR1 DFQATT, CDR2 SNEGSKA (reference sequence).

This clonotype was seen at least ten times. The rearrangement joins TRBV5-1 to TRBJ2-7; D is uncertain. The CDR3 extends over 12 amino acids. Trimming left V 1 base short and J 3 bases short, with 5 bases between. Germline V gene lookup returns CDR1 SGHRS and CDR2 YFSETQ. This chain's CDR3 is CASSLLGYEQYF. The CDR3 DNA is TGCGCCAGCAGCTTGTTGGGCTACGAGCAGTACTTC.

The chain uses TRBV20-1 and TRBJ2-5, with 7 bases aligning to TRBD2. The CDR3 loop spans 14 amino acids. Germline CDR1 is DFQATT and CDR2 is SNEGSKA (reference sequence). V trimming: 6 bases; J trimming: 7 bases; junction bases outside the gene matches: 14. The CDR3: CSALPPSGEGTQYF. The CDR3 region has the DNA TGCAGTGCCCTTCCTCCTAGCGGAGAGGGGACCCAGTACTTC.

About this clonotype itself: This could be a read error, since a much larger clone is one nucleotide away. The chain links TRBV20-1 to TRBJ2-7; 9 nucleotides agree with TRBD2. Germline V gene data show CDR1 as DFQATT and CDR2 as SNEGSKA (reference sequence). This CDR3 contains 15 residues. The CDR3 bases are TGCTGTGGAAGCCTAGCGGGGACCAACTCCTACGAGCAGTACTTC. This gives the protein CCGSLAGTNSYEQYF.

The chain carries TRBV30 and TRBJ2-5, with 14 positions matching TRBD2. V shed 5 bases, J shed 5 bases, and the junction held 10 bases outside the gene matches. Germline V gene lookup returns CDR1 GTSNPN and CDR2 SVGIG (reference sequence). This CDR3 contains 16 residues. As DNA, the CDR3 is TGTGCCTGGGGACTAGCGGGGGGTACTTCATGGGAGACCCAGTACTTC. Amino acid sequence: CAWGLAGGTSWETQYF.

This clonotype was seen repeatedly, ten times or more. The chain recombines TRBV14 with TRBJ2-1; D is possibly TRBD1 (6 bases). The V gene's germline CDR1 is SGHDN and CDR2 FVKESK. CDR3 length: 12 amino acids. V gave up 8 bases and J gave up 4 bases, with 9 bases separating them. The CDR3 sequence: CASARGYNEQFF. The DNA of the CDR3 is TGTGCCAGCGCAAGGGGGTACAATGAGCAGTTCTTC.

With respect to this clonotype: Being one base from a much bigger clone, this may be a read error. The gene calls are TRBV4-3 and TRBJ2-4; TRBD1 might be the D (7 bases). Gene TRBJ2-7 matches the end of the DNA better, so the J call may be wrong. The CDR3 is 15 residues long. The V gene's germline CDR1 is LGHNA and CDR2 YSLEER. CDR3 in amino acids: CASSQQGGMGCEQYF. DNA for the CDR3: TGCGCCAGCAGCCAGCAGGGGGGAATGGGCTGCGAGCAGTACTTC.

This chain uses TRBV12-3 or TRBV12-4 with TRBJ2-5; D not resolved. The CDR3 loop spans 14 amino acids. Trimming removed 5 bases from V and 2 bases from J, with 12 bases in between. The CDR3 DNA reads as TGTGCCAGCAGTCGTTTATTGGGGCAAGAGACCCAGTACTTC. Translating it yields CASSRLLGQETQYF.

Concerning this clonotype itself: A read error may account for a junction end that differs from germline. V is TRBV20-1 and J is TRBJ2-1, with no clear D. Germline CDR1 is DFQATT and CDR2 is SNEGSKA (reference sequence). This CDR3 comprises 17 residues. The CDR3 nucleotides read TGCAGTGCTGATGATTGGGGTCCATCCACCTCCTACAATGACCAGTTCTTC. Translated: CSADDWGPSTSYNDQFF.

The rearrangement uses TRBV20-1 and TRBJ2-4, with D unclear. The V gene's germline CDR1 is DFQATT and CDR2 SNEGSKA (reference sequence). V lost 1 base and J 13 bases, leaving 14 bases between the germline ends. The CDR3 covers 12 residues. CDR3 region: CSARGLPNEQYF. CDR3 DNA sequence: TGCAGTGCTAGAGGACTCCCCAATGAGCAGTACTTC.

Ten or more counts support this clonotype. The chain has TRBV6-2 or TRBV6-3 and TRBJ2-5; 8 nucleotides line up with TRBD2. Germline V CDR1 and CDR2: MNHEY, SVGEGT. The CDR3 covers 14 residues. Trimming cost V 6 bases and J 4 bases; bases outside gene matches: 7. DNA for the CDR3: TGTGCCAGCAGCCGAATCCGGGAGGGAGAGACCCAGTACTTC. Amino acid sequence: CASSRIREGETQYF.

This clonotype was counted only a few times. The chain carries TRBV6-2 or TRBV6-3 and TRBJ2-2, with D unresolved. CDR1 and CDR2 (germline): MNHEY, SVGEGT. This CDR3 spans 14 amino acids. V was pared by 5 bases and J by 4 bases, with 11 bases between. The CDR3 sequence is CASSLVGITGELFF. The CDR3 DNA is TGTGCCAGCAGTCTTGTAGGCATCACCGGGGAGCTGTTTTTT.

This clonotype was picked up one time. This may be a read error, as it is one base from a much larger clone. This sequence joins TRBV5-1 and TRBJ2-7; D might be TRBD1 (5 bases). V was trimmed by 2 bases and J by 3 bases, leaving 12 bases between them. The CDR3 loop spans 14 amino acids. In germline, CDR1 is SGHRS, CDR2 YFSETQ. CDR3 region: CASSFREGCYEQYF. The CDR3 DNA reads TGCGCCAGCAGCTTCAGGGAAGGGTGCTACGAGCAGTACTTC.

CDR3 DNA sequence: TGTGCCAGCAGCCGCAATACAGGTTGGGAGCAGTACTTC. This encodes CASSRNTGWEQYF. This chain links TRBV7-2 with TRBJ2-7, with D possibly matching TRBD1 (5 bases). The CDR3 runs to 13 residues. CDR1 and CDR2 from the germline V gene are SGHTA and FQGNSA. Deletions cut 5 bases from V and 7 bases from J, with 15 bases between.